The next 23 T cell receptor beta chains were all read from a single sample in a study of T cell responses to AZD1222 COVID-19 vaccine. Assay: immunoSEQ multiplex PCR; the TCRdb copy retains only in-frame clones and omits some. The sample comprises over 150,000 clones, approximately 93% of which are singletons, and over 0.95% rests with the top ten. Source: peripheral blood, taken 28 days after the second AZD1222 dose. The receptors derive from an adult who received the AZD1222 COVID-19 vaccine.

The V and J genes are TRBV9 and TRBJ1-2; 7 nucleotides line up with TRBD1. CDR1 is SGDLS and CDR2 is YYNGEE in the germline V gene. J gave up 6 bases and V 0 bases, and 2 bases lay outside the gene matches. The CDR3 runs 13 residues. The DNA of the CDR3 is TGTGCCAGCAGCGTAGATCAGGGGGATGGCTACACCTTC. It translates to CASSVDQGDGYTF. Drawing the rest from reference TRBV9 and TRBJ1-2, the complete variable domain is DSGVTQTPKHLITATGQRVTLRCSPRSGDLSVYWYQQSLDQGLQFLIQYYNGEERAKGNILERFSAQQFPDLHSELNLSSLELGDSALYFCASSVDQGDGYTFGSGTRLTVV.

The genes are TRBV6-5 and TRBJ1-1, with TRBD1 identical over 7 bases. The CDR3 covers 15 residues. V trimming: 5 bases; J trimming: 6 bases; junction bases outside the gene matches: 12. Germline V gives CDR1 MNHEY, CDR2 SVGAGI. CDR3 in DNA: TGTGCCAGCAGTCCCTCCCTGACAGGGTATGCTGAAGCTTTCTTT. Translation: CASSPSLTGYAEAFF.

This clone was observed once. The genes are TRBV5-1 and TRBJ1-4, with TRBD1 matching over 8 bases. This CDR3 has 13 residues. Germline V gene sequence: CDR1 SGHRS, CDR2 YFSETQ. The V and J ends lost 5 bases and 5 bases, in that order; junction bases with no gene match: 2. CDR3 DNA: TGCGCCAGCAGGACAGGGGACAATGAAAAACTGTTTTTT. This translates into CASRTGDNEKLFF.

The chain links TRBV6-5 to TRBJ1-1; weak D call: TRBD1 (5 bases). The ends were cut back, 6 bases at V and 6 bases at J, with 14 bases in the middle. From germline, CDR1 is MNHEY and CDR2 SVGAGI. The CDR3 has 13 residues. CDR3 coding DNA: TGTGCCAGCAGCTACCAGGGTCTCGCTGAAGCTTTCTTT. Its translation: CASSYQGLAEAFF.

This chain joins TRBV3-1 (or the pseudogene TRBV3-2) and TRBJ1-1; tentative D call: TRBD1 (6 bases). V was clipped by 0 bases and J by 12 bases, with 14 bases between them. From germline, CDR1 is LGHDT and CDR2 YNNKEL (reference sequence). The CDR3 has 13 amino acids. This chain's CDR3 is CASSQEGGRVTFF. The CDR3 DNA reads TGTGCCAGCAGCCAAGAGGGGGGGCGCGTAACTTTCTTT.

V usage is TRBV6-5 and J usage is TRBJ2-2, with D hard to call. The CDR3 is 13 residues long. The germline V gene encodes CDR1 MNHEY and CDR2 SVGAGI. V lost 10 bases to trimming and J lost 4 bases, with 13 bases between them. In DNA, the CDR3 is TGTGCCACCTCCAGACGGGTCACCGGGGAGCTGTTTTTT. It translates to CATSRRVTGELFF.

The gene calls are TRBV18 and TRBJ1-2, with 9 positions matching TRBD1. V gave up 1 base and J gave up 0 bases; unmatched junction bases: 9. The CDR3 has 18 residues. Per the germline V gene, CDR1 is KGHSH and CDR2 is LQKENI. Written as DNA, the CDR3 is TGTGCCAGCTCACCACAGTCGGGACAGGGTGGAGCTAACTATGGCTACACCTTC. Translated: CASSPQSGQGGANYGYTF.

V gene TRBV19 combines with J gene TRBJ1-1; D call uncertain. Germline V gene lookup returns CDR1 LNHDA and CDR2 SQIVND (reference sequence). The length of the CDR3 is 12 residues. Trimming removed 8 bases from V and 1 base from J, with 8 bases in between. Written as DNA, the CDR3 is TGTGCCAGTTCCGAATCGAACACTGAAGCTTTCTTT. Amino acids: CASSESNTEAFF.

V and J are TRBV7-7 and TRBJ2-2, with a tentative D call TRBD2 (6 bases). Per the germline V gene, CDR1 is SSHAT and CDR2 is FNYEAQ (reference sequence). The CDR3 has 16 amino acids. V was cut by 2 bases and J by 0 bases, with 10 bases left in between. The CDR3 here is CASSLRAGPNTGELFF. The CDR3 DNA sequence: TGTGCCAGCAGCTTACGGGCGGGGCCGAACACCGGGGAGCTGTTTTTT.

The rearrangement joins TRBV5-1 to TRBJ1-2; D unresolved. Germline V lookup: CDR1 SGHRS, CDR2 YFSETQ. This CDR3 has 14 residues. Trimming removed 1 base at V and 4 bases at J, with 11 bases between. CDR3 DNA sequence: TGCGCCAGCAGCTTGCGTCCAGAATTCTATGGCTACACCTTC. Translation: CASSLRPEFYGYTF.

The CDR3 coding sequence is TGTGCCAGCAGTTACAGCGGGGGGGCATACAATGAGCAGTTCTTC. Translation gives CASSYSGGAYNEQFF. This chain joins TRBV6-5 and TRBJ2-1; 10 bases are a match to TRBD2. The CDR3 contains 15 residues. The V segment lost 2 bases and the J segment 4 bases; nucleotides outside the gene matches: 2. CDR1 and CDR2 from the germline V gene are MNHEY and SVGAGI.

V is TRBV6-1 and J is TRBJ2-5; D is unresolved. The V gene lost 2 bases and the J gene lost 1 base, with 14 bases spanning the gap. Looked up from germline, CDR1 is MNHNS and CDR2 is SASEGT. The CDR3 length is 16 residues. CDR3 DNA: TGTGCCAGCAGTGAACACTCACCGAATCTCCAAGAGACCCAGTACTTC. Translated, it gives CASSEHSPNLQETQYF.

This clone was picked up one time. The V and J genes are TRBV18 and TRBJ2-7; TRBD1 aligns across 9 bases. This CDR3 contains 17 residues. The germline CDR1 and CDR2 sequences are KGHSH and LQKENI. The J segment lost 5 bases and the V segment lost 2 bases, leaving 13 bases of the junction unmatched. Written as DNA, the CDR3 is TGTGCCAGCTCACCAATGGGGGCAGGACAGGGGATCCACGAGCAGTACTTC. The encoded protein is CASSPMGAGQGIHEQYF.

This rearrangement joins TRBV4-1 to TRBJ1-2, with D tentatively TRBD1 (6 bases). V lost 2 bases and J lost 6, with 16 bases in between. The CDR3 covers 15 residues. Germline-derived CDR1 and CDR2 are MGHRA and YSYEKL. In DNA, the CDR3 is TGCGCCAGCAGCCAAAAATCAGGGGTTTCTGATGGCTACACCTTC. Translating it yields CASSQKSGVSDGYTF.

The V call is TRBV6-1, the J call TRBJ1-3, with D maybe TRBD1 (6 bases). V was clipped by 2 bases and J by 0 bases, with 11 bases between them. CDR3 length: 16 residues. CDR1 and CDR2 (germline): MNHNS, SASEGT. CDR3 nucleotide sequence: TGTGCCAGCAGTGAAAGGGGGGATGCCTCTGGAAACACCATATATTTT. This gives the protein CASSERGDASGNTIYF.

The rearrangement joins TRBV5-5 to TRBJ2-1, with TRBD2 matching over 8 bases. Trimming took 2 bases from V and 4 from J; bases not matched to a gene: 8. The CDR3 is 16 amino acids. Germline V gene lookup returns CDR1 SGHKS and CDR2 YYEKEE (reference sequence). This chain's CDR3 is CASSFQGLETYNEQFF. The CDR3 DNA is TGTGCCAGCAGCTTTCAGGGACTAGAGACGTACAATGAGCAGTTCTTC.

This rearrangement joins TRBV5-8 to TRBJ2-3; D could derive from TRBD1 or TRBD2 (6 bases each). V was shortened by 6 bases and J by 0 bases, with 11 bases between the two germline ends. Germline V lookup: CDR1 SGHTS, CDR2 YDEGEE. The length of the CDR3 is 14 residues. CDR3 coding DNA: TGTGCCAGCACCCGGGGGCAGAGCACAGATACGCAGTATTTT. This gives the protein CASTRGQSTDTQYF.

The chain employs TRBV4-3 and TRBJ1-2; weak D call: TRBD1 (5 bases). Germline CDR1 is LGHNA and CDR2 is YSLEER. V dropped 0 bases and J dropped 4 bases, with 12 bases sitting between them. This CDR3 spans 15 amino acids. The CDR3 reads CASSQDKGTSYGYTF. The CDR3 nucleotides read TGCGCCAGCAGCCAAGATAAGGGGACCTCCTATGGCTACACCTTC.

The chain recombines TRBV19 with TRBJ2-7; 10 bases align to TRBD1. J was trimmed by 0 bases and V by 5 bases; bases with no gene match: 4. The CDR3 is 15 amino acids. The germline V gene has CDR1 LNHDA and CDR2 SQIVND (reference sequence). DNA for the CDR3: TGTGCCAGTAGTCTCCGGGACAGGGGCTCCTACGAGCAGTACTTC. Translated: CASSLRDRGSYEQYF.

CDR3 nucleotide sequence: TGTGCCAGCAGCCGGGACAGGGCCTATGGCTACACCTTC. Its protein product is CASSRDRAYGYTF. The V gene is TRBV27, the J gene TRBJ1-2; 9 bases map to TRBD1. There are 13 residues in the CDR3. The germline V gene has CDR1 MNHEY and CDR2 SMNVEV (reference sequence). V gave up 6 bases and J gave up 4 bases; unmatched junction bases: 3.

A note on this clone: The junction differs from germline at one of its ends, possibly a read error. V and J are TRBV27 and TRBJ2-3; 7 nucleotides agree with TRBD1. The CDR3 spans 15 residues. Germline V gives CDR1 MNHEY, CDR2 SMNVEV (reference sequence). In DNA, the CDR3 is TGTGCCAGTTCACGAGGGGGCCTTCCGGTGGGTACGCACTATTTT. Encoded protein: CASSRGGLPVGTHYF.

The CDR3: CASSVDRGFAEAFF. The CDR3, as DNA: TGTGCCAGTAGTGTTGACAGGGGTTTCGCTGAAGCTTTCTTT. The V gene is TRBV19, the J gene TRBJ1-1, with 8 bases fitting TRBD1. Germline loops: CDR1 LNHDA, CDR2 SQIVND (reference sequence). V lost 5 bases, J lost 6 bases, and 8 bases stayed unmatched. This CDR3 is built from 14 residues.

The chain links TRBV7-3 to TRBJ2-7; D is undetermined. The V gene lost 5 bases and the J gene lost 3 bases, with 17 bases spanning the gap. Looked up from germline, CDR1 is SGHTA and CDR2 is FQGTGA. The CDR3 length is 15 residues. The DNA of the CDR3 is TGTGCCAGCAGCCCACTACGAGAAGCAGGCTACGAGCAGTACTTC. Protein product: CASSPLREAGYEQYF.